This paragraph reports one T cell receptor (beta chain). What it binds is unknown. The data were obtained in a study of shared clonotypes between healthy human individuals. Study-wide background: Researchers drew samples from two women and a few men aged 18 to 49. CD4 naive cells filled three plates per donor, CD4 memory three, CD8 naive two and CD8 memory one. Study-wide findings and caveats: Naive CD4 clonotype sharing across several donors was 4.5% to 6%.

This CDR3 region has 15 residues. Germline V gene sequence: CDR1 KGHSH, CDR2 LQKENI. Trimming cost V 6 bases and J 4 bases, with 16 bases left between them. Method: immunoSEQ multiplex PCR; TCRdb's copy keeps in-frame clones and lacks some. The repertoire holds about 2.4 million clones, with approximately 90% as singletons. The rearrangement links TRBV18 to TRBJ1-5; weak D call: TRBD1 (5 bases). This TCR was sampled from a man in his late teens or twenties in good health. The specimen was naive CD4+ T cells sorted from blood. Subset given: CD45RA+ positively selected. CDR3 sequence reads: CASSPTGTLNQPQHF. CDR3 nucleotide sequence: TGTGCCAGCTCGCCCACCGGGACCCTGAATCAGCCCCAGCATTTT.